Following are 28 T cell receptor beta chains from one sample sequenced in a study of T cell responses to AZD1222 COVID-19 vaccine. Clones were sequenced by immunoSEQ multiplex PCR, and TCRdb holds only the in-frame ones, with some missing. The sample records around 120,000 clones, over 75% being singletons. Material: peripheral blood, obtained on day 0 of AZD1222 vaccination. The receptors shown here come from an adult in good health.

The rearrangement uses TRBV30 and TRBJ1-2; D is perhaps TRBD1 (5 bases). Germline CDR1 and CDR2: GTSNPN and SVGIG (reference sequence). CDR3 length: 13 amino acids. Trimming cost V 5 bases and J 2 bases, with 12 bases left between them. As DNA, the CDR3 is TGTGCCTGGTCCAGGGTTACCAACTATGGCTACACCTTC. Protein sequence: CAWSRVTNYGYTF.

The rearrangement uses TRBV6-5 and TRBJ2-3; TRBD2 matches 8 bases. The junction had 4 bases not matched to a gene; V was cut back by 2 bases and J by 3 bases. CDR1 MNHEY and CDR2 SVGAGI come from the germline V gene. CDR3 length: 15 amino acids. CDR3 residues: CASSYGAGVTDTQYF. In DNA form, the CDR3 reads TGTGCCAGCAGTTACGGAGCGGGAGTGACAGATACGCAGTATTTT.

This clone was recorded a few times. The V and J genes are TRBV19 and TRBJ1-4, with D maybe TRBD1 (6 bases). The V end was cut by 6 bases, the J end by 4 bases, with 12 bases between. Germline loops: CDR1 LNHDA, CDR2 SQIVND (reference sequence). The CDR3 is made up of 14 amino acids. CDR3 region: CASRFQGSNEKLFF. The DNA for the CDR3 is TGTGCCAGTAGGTTTCAGGGGAGTAATGAAAAACTGTTTTTT. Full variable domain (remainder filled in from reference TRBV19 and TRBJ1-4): DGGITQSPKYLFRKEGQNVTLSCEQNLNHDAMYWYRQDPGQGLRLIYYSQIVNDFQKGDIAEGYSVSREKKESFPLTVTSAQKNPTAFYLCASRFQGSNEKLFFGSGTQLSVL.

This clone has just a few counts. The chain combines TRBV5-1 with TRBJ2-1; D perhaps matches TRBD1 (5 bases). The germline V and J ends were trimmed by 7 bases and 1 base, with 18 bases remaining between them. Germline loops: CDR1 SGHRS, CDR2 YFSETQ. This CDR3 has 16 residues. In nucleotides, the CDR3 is TGCGCCAGCTCCCCAGGGCTATTAGGGTCCTACAATGAGCAGTTCTTC. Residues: CASSPGLLGSYNEQFF.

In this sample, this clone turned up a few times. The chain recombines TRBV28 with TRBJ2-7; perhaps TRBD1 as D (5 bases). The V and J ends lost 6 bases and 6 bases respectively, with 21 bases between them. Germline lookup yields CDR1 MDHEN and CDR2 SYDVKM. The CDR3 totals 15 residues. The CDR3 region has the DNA TGTGCCAGCAGCCCTTTCGACAGACCACAGGTCGAGCAGTACTTC. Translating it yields CASSPFDRPQVEQYF.

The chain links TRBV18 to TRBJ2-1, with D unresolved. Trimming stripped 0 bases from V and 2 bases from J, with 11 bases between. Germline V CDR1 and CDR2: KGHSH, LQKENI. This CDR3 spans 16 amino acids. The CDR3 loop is CASSPPSSLPYNEQFF. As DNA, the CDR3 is TGTGCCAGCTCACCACCGTCCAGTCTTCCCTACAATGAGCAGTTCTTC.

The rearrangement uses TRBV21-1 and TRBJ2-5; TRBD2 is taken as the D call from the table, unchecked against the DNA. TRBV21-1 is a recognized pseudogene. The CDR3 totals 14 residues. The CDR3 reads CATFNGGRPETQYF. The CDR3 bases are TGTGCCACTTTCAACGGGGGGCGCCCAGAGACCCAGTACTTC.

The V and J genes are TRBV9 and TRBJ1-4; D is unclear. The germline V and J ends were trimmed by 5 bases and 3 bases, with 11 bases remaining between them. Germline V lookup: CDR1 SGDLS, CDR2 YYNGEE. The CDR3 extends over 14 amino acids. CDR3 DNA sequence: TGTGCCAGCAGAGAGACCCCAGCTAATGAAAAACTGTTTTTT. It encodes CASRETPANEKLFF. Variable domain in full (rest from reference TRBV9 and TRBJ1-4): DSGVTQTPKHLITATGQRVTLRCSPRSGDLSVYWYQQSLDQGLQFLIQYYNGEERAKGNILERFSAQQFPDLHSELNLSSLELGDSALYFCASRETPANEKLFFGSGTQLSVL.

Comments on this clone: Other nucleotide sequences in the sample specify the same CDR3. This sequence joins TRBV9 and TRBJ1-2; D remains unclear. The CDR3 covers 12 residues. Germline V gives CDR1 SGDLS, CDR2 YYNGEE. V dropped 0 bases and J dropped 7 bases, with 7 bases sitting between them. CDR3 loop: CASSVAGGGYTF. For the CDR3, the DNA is TGTGCCAGCAGCGTAGCCGGAGGTGGCTACACCTTC.

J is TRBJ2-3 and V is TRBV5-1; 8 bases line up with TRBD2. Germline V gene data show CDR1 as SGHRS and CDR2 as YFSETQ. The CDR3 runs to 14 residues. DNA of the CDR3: TGCCCCCCCAGCCGGGGGGGTGGCACAGATACGCAGTATTTT. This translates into CPPSRGGGTDTQYF.

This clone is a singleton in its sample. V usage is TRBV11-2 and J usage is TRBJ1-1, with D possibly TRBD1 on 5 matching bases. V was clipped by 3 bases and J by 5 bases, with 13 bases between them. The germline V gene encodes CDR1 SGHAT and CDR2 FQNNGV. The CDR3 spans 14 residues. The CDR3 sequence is CASSLTGTITEAFF. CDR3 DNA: TGTGCCAGCAGCTTGACGGGGACGATTACTGAAGCTTTCTTT.

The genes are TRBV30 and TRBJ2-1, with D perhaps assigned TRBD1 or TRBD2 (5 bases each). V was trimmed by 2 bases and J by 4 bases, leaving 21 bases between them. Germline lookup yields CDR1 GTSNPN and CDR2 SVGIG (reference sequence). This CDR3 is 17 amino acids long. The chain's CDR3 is CAWSPPVGTDQYNEQFF. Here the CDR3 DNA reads TGTGCCTGGAGTCCTCCGGTCGGGACGGATCAATACAATGAGCAGTTCTTC. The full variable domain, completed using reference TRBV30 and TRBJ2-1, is SQTIHQWPATLVQPVGSPLSLECTVEGTSNPNLYWYRQAAGRGLQLLFYSVGIGQISSEVPQNLSASRPQDRQFILSSKKLLLSDSGFYLCAWSPPVGTDQYNEQFFGPGTRLTVL.

CDR3 in amino acids: CASSQDLRRANDNEQFF. The DNA of the CDR3 is TGCGCCAGCAGCCAAGATCTGCGCAGGGCGAATGACAATGAGCAGTTCTTC. The chain uses TRBV4-1 and TRBJ2-1; D perhaps matches TRBD1 (5 bases). Germline CDR1 MGHRA, CDR2 YSYEKL. This CDR3 comprises 17 residues. The V and J ends lost 0 bases and 5 bases respectively, with 17 bases between them.

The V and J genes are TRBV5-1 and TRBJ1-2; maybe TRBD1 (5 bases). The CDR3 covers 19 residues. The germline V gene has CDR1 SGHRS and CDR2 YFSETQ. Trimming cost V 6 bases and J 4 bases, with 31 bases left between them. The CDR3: CASIGGGGRARDSFYGYTF. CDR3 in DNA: TGCGCCAGCATAGGAGGTGGCGGCCGGGCCAGGGACTCTTTCTATGGCTACACCTTC.

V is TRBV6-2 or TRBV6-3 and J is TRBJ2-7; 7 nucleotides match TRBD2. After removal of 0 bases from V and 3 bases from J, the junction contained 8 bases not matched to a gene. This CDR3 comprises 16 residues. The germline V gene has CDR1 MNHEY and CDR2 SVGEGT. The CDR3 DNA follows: TGTGCCAGCAGTTACTCGACTAATCCGGGAGGCTACGAGCAGTACTTC. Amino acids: CASSYSTNPGGYEQYF.

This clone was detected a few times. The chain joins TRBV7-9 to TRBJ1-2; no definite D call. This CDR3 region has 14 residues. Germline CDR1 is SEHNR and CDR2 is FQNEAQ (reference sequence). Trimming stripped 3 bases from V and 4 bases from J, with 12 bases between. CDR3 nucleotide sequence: TGTGCCAGCAGCTTTGTGTTCCAGAGCTATGGCTACACCTTC. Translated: CASSFVFQSYGYTF.

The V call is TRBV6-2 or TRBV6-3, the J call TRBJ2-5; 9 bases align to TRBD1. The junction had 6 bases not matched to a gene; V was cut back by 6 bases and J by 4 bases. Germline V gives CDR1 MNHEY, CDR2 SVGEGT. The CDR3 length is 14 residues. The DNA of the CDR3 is TGTGCCAGCAGCCGGGACAGGGATCCAGAGACCCAGTACTTC. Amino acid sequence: CASSRDRDPETQYF.

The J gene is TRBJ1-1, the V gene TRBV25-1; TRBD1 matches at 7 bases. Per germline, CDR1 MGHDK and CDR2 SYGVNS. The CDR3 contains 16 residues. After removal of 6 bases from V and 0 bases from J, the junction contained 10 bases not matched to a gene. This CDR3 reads CASSRQTGQLNTEAFF. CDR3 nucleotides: TGTGCCAGCAGCAGACAAACGGGACAGCTGAACACTGAAGCTTTCTTT.

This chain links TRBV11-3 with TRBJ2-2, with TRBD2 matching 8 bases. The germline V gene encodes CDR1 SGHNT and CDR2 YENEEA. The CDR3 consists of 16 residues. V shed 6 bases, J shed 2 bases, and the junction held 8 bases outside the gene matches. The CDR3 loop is CASSGVLADNTGELFF. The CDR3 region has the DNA TGTGCCAGCAGTGGGGTACTAGCGGATAACACCGGGGAGCTGTTTTTT.

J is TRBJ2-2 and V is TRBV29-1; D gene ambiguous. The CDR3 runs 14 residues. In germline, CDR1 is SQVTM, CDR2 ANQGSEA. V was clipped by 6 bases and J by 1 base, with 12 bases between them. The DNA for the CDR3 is TGCAGCGTGACCGCCTTTGAGAACACCGGGGAGCTGTTTTTT. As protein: CSVTAFENTGELFF.

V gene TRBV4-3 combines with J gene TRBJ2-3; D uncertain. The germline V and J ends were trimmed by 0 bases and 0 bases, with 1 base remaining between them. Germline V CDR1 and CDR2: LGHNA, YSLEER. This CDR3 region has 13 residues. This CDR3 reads CASSQDSTDTQYF. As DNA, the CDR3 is TGCGCCAGCAGCCAAGATAGCACAGATACGCAGTATTTT.

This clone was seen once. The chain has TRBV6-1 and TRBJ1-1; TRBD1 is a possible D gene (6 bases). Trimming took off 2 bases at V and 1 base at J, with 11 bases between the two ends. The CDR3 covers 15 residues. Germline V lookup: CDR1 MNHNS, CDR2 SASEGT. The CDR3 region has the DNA TGTGCCAGCAGTGAAACGGGGGCGGCGAACACTGAAGCTTTCTTT. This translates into CASSETGAANTEAFF.

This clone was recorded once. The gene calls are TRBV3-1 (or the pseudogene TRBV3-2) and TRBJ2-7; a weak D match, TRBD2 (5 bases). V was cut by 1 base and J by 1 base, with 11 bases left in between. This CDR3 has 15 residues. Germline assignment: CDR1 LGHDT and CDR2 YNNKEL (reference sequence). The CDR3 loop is CASSQATRLSYEQYF. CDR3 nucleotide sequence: TGTGCCAGCAGCCAAGCAACTAGACTATCCTACGAGCAGTACTTC.

CDR3 residues: CASRGTTGDTQYF. The CDR3, as DNA: TGTGCCAGCAGGGGGACAACCGGGGATACGCAGTATTTT. This chain uses TRBV6-5 with TRBJ2-3; the D gene is possibly TRBD1 (6 bases). The CDR3 has 13 amino acids. Trimming pared 6 bases from V and 6 bases from J, leaving 13 bases between. Per the germline V gene, CDR1 is MNHEY and CDR2 is SVGAGI.

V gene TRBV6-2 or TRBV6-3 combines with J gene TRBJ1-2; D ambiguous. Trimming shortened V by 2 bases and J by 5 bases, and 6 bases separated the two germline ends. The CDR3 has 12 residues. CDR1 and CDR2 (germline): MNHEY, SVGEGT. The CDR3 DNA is TGTGCCAGCAGTTACAGCAATTATGGCTACACCTTC. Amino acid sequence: CASSYSNYGYTF.

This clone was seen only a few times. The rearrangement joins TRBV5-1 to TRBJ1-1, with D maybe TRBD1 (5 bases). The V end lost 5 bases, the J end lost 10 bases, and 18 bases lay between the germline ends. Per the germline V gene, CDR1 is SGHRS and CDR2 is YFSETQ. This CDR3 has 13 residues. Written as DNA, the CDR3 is TGCGCCAGCAGTTCAAGCCCGGGGGACGGAGCTTTCTTT. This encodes CASSSSPGDGAFF.

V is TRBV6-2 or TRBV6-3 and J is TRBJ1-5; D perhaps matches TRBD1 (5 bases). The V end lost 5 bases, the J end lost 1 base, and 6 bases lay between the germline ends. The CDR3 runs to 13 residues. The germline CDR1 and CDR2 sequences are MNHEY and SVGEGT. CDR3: CASSRQSNQPQHF. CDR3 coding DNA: TGTGCCAGCAGTAGACAGAGCAATCAGCCCCAGCATTTT.

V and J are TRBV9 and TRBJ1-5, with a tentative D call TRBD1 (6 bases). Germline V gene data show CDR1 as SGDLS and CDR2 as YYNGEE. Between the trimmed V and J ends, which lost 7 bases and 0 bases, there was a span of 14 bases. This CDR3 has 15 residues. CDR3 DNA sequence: TGTGCCAGCCCTTCCAGGGGTTATAGCAATCAGCCCCAGCATTTT. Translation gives CASPSRGYSNQPQHF. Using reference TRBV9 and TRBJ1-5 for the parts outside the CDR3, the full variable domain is DSGVTQTPKHLITATGQRVTLRCSPRSGDLSVYWYQQSLDQGLQFLIQYYNGEERAKGNILERFSAQQFPDLHSELNLSSLELGDSALYFCASPSRGYSNQPQHFGDGTRLSIL.